This T cell receptor (beta chain) was captured in a study of cytomegalovirus exposure and HLA in healthy donors. This PCR relied on a set of 60 Vbeta primers and 13 Jbeta primers. Repertoires were generated with immunoSEQ multiplex PCR, while TCRdb's copy carries only in-frame clones and drops some. The data show 89,000 or so clones, about four fifths seen once. Only a few counts were recorded for this clone. The identical CDR3 is also encoded by other nucleotide sequences in the sample. The CDR3 sequence is 14 residues long. After removal of 4 bases from V and 3 bases from J, the junction contained 4 bases not matched to a gene. CDR1 SGHNT and CDR2 YYREEE come from the germline V gene (reference sequence).

The receptor's source is a woman younger than 30 in good health and CMV-seropositive. The sample was PBMCs. The V gene is TRBV5-4, the J gene TRBJ2-3; 8 bases match TRBD1. CDR3 sequence: CASSLQGATDTQYF. CDR3 coding DNA: TGTGCCAGCAGCCTTCAGGGGGCGACAGATACGCAGTATTTT.